The 29 T cell receptor beta chains in this list originate from one sample, sequenced in a study of lymphopenia after photon versus proton radiotherapy. Produced via immunoSEQ multiplex PCR; TCRdb's table is partial and in-frame only. Of about 24,000 clones listed, around four fifths are singletons. Sequences were derived from peripheral blood, sampled from a patient treated with proton-based radiotherapy. These receptors all stem from a woman aged 70-85 years with pancreatic cancer.

The gene calls are TRBV4-3 and TRBJ2-7; 7 bases are shared with TRBD2. The CDR3 is 17 amino acids. V trimming: 1 base; J trimming: 5 bases; junction bases outside the gene matches: 14. Germline CDR1 is LGHNA and CDR2 is YSLEER. The CDR3 loop is CASSQAAGGSFVHEQYF. The CDR3 nucleotides are TGCGCCAGCAGCCAAGCCGCGGGCGGGAGTTTTGTCCACGAGCAGTACTTC.

The chain is built from TRBV6-6 and TRBJ1-4; the D gene is possibly TRBD1 (5 bases). The CDR3 spans 15 residues. The V gene's germline CDR1 is MNHNY and CDR2 SVGAGI (reference sequence). Deletions cut 4 bases from V and 5 bases from J, with 14 bases between. The CDR3 loop reads CASSSLGVLNEKLFF. CDR3 nucleotide sequence: TGTGCCAGCAGTTCCCTGGGGGTCCTGAATGAAAAACTGTTTTTT.

This chain links TRBV29-1 with TRBJ2-3; possible D gene TRBD2, 6 bases. CDR1 is SQVTM, CDR2 ANQGSEA, per germline. V shed 5 bases and J shed 4 bases, with 13 bases lying between them. CDR3 length equals 13 residues. The CDR3 sequence is CSVIPRLADTQYF. CDR3 DNA: TGCAGCGTTATCCCTAGACTAGCAGATACGCAGTATTTT.

This chain uses TRBV27 with TRBJ2-7; TRBD2 agrees at 9 bases. From germline, CDR1 is MNHEY and CDR2 SMNVEV (reference sequence). This CDR3 is built from 16 residues. The trim removed 4 bases at V and 3 bases at J, leaving 10 bases unmatched. The CDR3 protein is CASSSPLREGVYEQYF. CDR3 nucleotide sequence: TGTGCCAGCAGTTCTCCCCTGCGGGAGGGTGTCTACGAGCAGTACTTC.

The chain carries TRBV7-2 and TRBJ2-5, with D possibly matching TRBD2 (5 bases). This CDR3 contains 13 residues. Germline-derived CDR1 and CDR2 are SGHTA and FQGNSA. V lost 6 bases to trimming and J lost 3 bases, with 11 bases between them. The CDR3 coding sequence is TGTGCCAGCAGTAGAGGGTACGAAGAGACCCAGTACTTC. This gives the protein CASSRGYEETQYF.

V gene TRBV4-3 combines with J gene TRBJ2-2; 8 bases fit TRBD2. The CDR3 length is 17 residues. The ends lost 0 bases at V and 4 bases at J; junction bases unmatched: 7. Germline-derived CDR1 and CDR2 are LGHNA and YSLEER. The CDR3 loop is CASSQDRVAGGTGELFF. CDR3 coding DNA: TGCGCCAGCAGCCAAGATCGGGTGGCGGGAGGCACCGGGGAGCTGTTTTTT.

The chain couples TRBV15 to TRBJ1-1; 9 nucleotides line up with TRBD1. CDR1 and CDR2 from the germline V gene are LNHNV and YYDKDF (reference sequence). This CDR3 is 15 amino acids long. V lost 6 bases and J lost 4; bases outside the gene matches: 9. CDR3 loop: CATRDRTGVGTEAFF. The CDR3 DNA reads as TGTGCCACCAGAGATAGGACAGGGGTGGGCACTGAAGCTTTCTTT.

This clone was recorded once. V usage is TRBV5-4 and J usage is TRBJ2-7; 7 nucleotides agree with TRBD2. The CDR3 is 15 residues long. Germline values: CDR1 SGHNT, CDR2 YYREEE (reference sequence). With V trimmed by 1 base and J by 4 bases, 8 bases remained unmatched. This CDR3 is CASSLMAVGGYEQYF. The CDR3 nucleotides are TGTGCCAGCAGCTTGATGGCGGTGGGGGGGTACGAGCAGTACTTC.

Concerning this clone itself: The same CDR3 is also encoded by other DNA sequences in this sample. The chain employs TRBV11-1 and TRBJ2-3; no firm D call. In germline, CDR1 is SGHAT, CDR2 FQDESV (reference sequence). V lost 1 base and J 3 bases, leaving 17 bases between the germline ends. The CDR3 covers 17 residues. The CDR3 reads CASSLVVSPLGTDTQYF. In DNA form, the CDR3 reads TGTGCCAGCAGCTTAGTGGTATCCCCCTTGGGGACAGATACGCAGTATTTT.

This chain joins TRBV6-1 and TRBJ1-5, with unresolved D. Germline CDR1 is MNHNS and CDR2 is SASEGT. Trimming took off 1 base at V and 3 bases at J, with 10 bases between the two ends. The length of the CDR3 is 15 residues. The CDR3 region has the DNA TGTGCCAGCAGTGAAGTGGGAGGTTTCAATCAGCCCCAGCATTTT. Translation: CASSEVGGFNQPQHF.

This clone was detected only once. V and J are TRBV29-1 and TRBJ2-1; the D is unclear. V was shortened by 1 base and J by 0 bases, with 16 bases between the two germline ends. The germline V gene encodes CDR1 SQVTM and CDR2 ANQGSEA. This CDR3 spans 17 amino acids. The CDR3 DNA reads as TGCAGCGTTGAAGGCATAGGTTTCTCCAGCTCCTACAATGAGCAGTTCTTC. Its translation is CSVEGIGFSSSYNEQFF.

V is TRBV4-1 and J is TRBJ2-2; no clear D gene. V was trimmed by 1 base and J by 8 bases, leaving 11 bases between them. Looked up from germline, CDR1 is MGHRA and CDR2 is YSYEKL. This CDR3 has 14 residues. The CDR3 loop reads CASSQGPVGGELFF. The CDR3 DNA reads TGCGCCAGCAGCCAAGGGCCGGTGGGGGGGGAGCTGTTTTTT.

In its sample, this clone was seen a few times. V usage is TRBV28 and J usage is TRBJ2-7; 8 bases match TRBD1. This CDR3 comprises 13 residues. V dropped 7 bases and J dropped 4; count of bases not matched to a gene: 6. CDR1 MDHEN and CDR2 SYDVKM come from the germline V gene. CDR3 protein: CASMAGGGYEQYF. The DNA of the CDR3 is TGTGCCAGCATGGCAGGGGGCGGATACGAGCAGTACTTC.

This clone was observed a handful of times. The genes are TRBV18 and TRBJ1-1, with D maybe TRBD1 (5 bases). Germline-derived CDR1 and CDR2 are KGHSH and LQKENI. This CDR3 is 17 amino acids long. V was pared by 0 bases and J by 0 bases, with 14 bases between. CDR3 residues: CASSPPQGARLNTEAFF. The DNA of the CDR3 is TGTGCCAGCTCACCACCGCAAGGGGCCCGACTGAACACTGAAGCTTTCTTT.

CDR3 amino acids: CASRVQGTVPDTEAFF. CDR3 coding DNA: TGTGCCAGCAGGGTACAGGGTACGGTCCCGGACACTGAAGCTTTCTTT. The chain couples TRBV7-2 to TRBJ1-1; tentative D call: TRBD1 (6 bases). This CDR3 spans 16 amino acids. Germline V gene sequence: CDR1 SGHTA, CDR2 FQGNSA. Trimming took off 6 bases at V and 3 bases at J, with 20 bases between the two ends. Full variable domain (missing parts from reference TRBV7-2 and TRBJ1-1): GAGVSQSPSNKVTEKGKDVELRCDPISGHTALYWYRQSLGQGLEFLIYFQGNSAPDKSGLPSDRFSAERTGGSVSTLTIQRTQQEDSAVYLCASRVQGTVPDTEAFFGQGTRLTVV.

This chain connects TRBV5-4 to TRBJ2-7; 11 nucleotides align to TRBD2. CDR3 length equals 17 residues. V lost 0 bases, J lost 6 bases, and 11 bases stayed unmatched. In germline, CDR1 is SGHNT, CDR2 YYREEE (reference sequence). This CDR3 is CASSLGLAGPIGSEQYF. As DNA, the CDR3 is TGTGCCAGCAGCTTGGGACTAGCGGGACCGATCGGAAGCGAGCAGTACTTC.

The chain combines TRBV28 with TRBJ1-5; TRBD1 aligns across 7 bases. The CDR3 consists of 15 residues. The germline V gene encodes CDR1 MDHEN and CDR2 SYDVKM. V lost 3 bases to trimming and J lost 5 bases; unmatched junction nucleotides: 7. CDR3 sequence: CASSLTGNGDQPQHF. The DNA for the CDR3 is TGTGCCAGCAGTTTGACAGGGAATGGGGATCAGCCCCAGCATTTT.

The chain carries TRBV30 and TRBJ1-6; no clear D gene. CDR3 length: 16 amino acids. CDR1 and CDR2 (germline): GTSNPN, SVGIG (reference sequence). V was pared by 0 bases and J by 5 bases, with 14 bases between. As DNA, the CDR3 is TGTGCCTGGAGTGTACAACTAGGATTTAATAATTCACCCCTCCACTTT. This encodes CAWSVQLGFNNSPLHF. Full variable domain (outside the CDR3, taken from reference TRBV30 and TRBJ1-6): SQTIHQWPATLVQPVGSPLSLECTVEGTSNPNLYWYRQAAGRGLQLLFYSVGIGQISSEVPQNLSASRPQDRQFILSSKKLLLSDSGFYLCAWSVQLGFNNSPLHFGNGTRLTVT.

This clone showed up just once. The chain recombines TRBV27 with TRBJ2-1; TRBD2 matches 7 bases. The length of the CDR3 is 15 residues. Germline loops: CDR1 MNHEY, CDR2 SMNVEV (reference sequence). The V segment lost 2 bases and the J segment 6 bases; nucleotides outside the gene matches: 7. The CDR3 reads CASSLGGRGPNEQFF. Written as DNA, the CDR3 is TGTGCCAGCAGTTTAGGAGGGAGGGGTCCCAATGAGCAGTTCTTC.

The V call is TRBV18, the J call TRBJ2-3, with D hard to call. The germline V gene has CDR1 KGHSH and CDR2 LQKENI. With 5 bases removed from V and 4 bases from J, the gap between germline ends came to 10 bases. There are 13 residues in the CDR3. The CDR3 nucleotides read TGTGCCAGCTCAATAGCTGACGCAGATACGCAGTATTTT. It translates to CASSIADADTQYF.

This chain links TRBV5-1 with TRBJ1-4; the match to TRBD1 covers 7 bases. Germline V CDR1 and CDR2: SGHRS, YFSETQ. The CDR3 is 20 amino acids. Trimming cost V 4 bases and J 4 bases; bases outside gene matches: 22. In nucleotides, the CDR3 is TGCGCCAGCAGCCACGGTCTACGACAGGGAGGGGAGGGCCATAATGAAAAACTGTTTTTT. Translating gives CASSHGLRQGGEGHNEKLFF.

This CDR3 reads CASRPGLYSNQPQHF. DNA for the CDR3: TGTGCCAGCAGACCCGGACTTTATAGCAATCAGCCCCAGCATTTT. J is TRBJ1-5 and V is TRBV28; D gene ambiguous. CDR1 and CDR2 from the germline V gene are MDHEN and SYDVKM. Trimming removed 6 bases at V and 0 bases at J, with 12 bases between. The CDR3 length is 15 residues.

J is TRBJ1-5 and V is TRBV30; D is unresolved. Trimming shortened V by 1 base and J by 5 bases, and 9 bases separated the two germline ends. Germline V gives CDR1 GTSNPN, CDR2 SVGIG (reference sequence). The CDR3 length is 13 residues. The CDR3 DNA reads TGTGCCTGGAGTGGCTGGCTGGATCAGCCCCAGCATTTT. Translation gives CAWSGWLDQPQHF.

The rearrangement uses TRBV7-2 and TRBJ2-3; 7 nucleotides align to TRBD2. The CDR3 is 15 residues long. Germline V gives CDR1 SGHTA, CDR2 FQGNSA. The junction had 6 bases not matched to a gene; V was cut back by 5 bases and J by 1 base. The CDR3 sequence is CASSLPTSGTDTQYF. CDR3 bases: TGTGCCAGCAGCCTGCCAACTAGCGGCACAGATACGCAGTATTTT.

In this sample, this clone turned up once. The gene calls are TRBV27 and TRBJ1-2; D is unresolved. This CDR3 has 14 amino acids. The germline gives CDR1 MNHEY, CDR2 SMNVEV (reference sequence). Trimming removed 7 bases at V and 3 bases at J, with 15 bases between. CDR3 protein: CASKPQGQHYGYTF. The CDR3, as DNA: TGTGCCAGCAAACCACAAGGGCAACACTATGGCTACACCTTC.

V gene TRBV7-2 combines with J gene TRBJ2-7; D gene unclear. The V gene lost 5 bases and the J gene lost 4 bases, with 9 bases spanning the gap. The CDR3 is 12 amino acids. CDR1 and CDR2 (germline): SGHTA, FQGNSA. The CDR3, as DNA: TGTGCCAGCAGCCAAACATCGTACGAGCAGTACTTC. The encoded protein is CASSQTSYEQYF.

The chain combines TRBV19 with TRBJ1-2; D might be TRBD1 (6 bases). Per germline, CDR1 LNHDA and CDR2 SQIVND (reference sequence). The CDR3 runs 13 residues. The ends were cut back, 7 bases at V and 7 bases at J, with 16 bases in the middle. The CDR3 here is CASTSRGGSGYTF. CDR3 bases: TGTGCCAGTACTTCACGAGGGGGAAGTGGCTACACCTTC.

The rearrangement joins TRBV11-3 to TRBJ1-4, with a possible D match to TRBD1 (6 bases). Germline V CDR1 and CDR2: SGHNT, YENEEA. Trimming took off 3 bases at V and 8 bases at J, with 10 bases between the two ends. This CDR3 spans 13 amino acids. DNA of the CDR3: TGTGCCAGCAGCTTTTACAGGGACGAAAAACTGTTTTTT. Translating gives CASSFYRDEKLFF.

This sequence joins TRBV7-9 and TRBJ2-1; D unresolved. There are 15 residues in the CDR3. V lost 5 bases, J lost 4 bases, and 15 bases lay in between. Germline V lookup: CDR1 SEHNR, CDR2 FQNEAQ (reference sequence). In nucleotides, the CDR3 is TGTGCCAGCAGCCCTTTGAGAGGCCTTTACAATGAGCAGTTCTTC. Translated, it gives CASSPLRGLYNEQFF. Drawing the rest from reference TRBV7-9 and TRBJ2-1, the complete variable domain is DTGVSQNPRHKITKRGQNVTFRCDPISEHNRLYWYRQTLGQGPEFLTYFQNEAQLEKSRLLSDRFSAERPKGSFSTLEIQRTEQGDSAMYLCASSPLRGLYNEQFFGPGTRLTVL.